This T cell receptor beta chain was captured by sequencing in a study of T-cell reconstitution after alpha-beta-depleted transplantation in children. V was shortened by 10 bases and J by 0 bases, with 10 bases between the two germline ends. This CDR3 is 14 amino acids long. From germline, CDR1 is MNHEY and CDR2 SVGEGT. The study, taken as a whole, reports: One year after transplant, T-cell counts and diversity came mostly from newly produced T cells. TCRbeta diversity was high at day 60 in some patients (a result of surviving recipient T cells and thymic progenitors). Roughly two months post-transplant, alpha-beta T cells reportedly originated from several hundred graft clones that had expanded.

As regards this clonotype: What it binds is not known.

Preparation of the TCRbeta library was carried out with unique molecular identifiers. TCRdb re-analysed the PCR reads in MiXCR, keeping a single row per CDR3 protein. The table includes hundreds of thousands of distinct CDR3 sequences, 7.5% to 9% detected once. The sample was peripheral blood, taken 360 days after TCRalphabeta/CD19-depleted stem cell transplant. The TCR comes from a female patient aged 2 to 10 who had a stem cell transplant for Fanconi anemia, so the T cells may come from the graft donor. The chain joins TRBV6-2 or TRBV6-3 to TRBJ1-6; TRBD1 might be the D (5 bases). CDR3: CATDRSSYNSPLHF. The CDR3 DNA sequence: TGTGCCACCGACAGAAGCTCCTATAATTCACCCCTCCACTTT.